The 5 T cell receptor beta chains below were found in one sample sequenced in a study of regulatory T cells in long-lasting Graves disease. The time point is: persistent/refractory GD, antithyroid drugs over 5 years with positive TRAb. With RNA extracted from PBMCs as input, the TCR library was made. To make TCR beta libraries, researchers used iRepertoire HTBI primers and Arm-PCR of CDR3 regions. MiXCR, run by TCRdb on the multiplex PCR reads, gives a single entry per CDR3 protein. The table includes roughly 400,000 distinct CDR3 sequences, about a fifth detected once. The sample in question was peripheral blood mononuclear cells (PBMCs), obtained when the disease was refractory, from a patient treated with antithyroid drugs. The receptor source for this set is a female donor with Graves disease.

The CDR3 coding sequence is TGTGCCAGCAGCCACGGAACAGGGGGGGTCGCTGAAGCTTTCTTT. It encodes CASSHGTGGVAEAFF. J is TRBJ1-1 and V is TRBV4-2, with 8 bases aligning to TRBD1. Germline V gene sequence: CDR1 LGHNA, CDR2 YNFKEQ. Germline trimming cut 3 bases from V and 6 bases from J; bases unmatched to any gene: 9. The CDR3 sequence is 15 residues long.

This clonotype turned up a few times. The rearrangement joins TRBV5-1 to TRBJ1-1; D not certain. Germline V gene sequence: CDR1 SGHRS, CDR2 YFSETQ. The V and J ends lost 4 bases and 0 bases respectively, with 13 bases between them. This CDR3 comprises 15 residues. DNA of the CDR3: TGCGCCAGCAGCCAGCGACCGGAAATGAACACTGAAGCTTTCTTT. Translation: CASSQRPEMNTEAFF.

The V and J genes are TRBV20-1 and TRBJ2-7, with D perhaps matching TRBD2 (6 bases). V was shortened by 3 bases and J by 0 bases, with 9 bases between the two germline ends. Germline V gene data show CDR1 as DFQATT and CDR2 as SNEGSKA (reference sequence). This CDR3 spans 13 amino acids. CDR3 DNA sequence: TGCAGTGCTAGCACGGACTACTCCTACGAGCAGTACTTC. Protein sequence: CSASTDYSYEQYF.

This clonotype was observed at least ten times. This chain uses TRBV12-3 or TRBV12-4 with TRBJ1-3; 8 bases are a match to TRBD1. CDR3 size: 15 residues. Trimming at V came to 6 bases and at J to 8 bases, leaving 12 bases not matched to a gene. In DNA, the CDR3 is TGTGCCAGCAGAGCCGACAGGGGAATCTTGGACACCATATATTTT. Protein product: CASRADRGILDTIYF.

In this sample, this clonotype turned up a few times. Here the CDR3 reads CASLATTSYEQYF. The CDR3 DNA is TGTGCCAGCCTAGCCACGACATCCTACGAGCAGTACTTC. The chain has TRBV6-1 and TRBJ2-7; D perhaps matches TRBD2 (5 bases). V lost 8 bases and J 1 base, leaving 12 bases between the germline ends. The CDR3 consists of 13 residues. The V gene's germline CDR1 is MNHNS and CDR2 SASEGT.